A selection of T cell receptor beta chains follows, all from one sample in a study of cytomegalovirus exposure and HLA in healthy donors. Some clones are missing from TCRdb's copy, which holds only in-frame ones; the method was immunoSEQ multiplex PCR. This repertoire shows approximately 110,000 clones, around two thirds found once; its top ten account for approximately 8.2%. Sequencing was done on a sample of PBMCs. The receptor source for this set is a woman aged 35 to 49 in good health and CMV-seropositive. Both conserved end residues are part of each CDR3.

j_call: TRBJ1-1
v_call: TRBV25-1
cdr3_aa: CASSVRGTEAFF

j_call: TRBJ2-5
v_call: TRBV7-7
cdr3_aa: CASSPGTSGGFQETQYF

j_call: TRBJ1-2
v_call: TRBV2
cdr3_aa: CASSDSPGRDSRGYGYTF

j_call: TRBJ2-3
v_call: TRBV25-1
cdr3_aa: CASSELAGASTDTQYF

j_call: TRBJ2-7
v_call: TRBV11-2
cdr3_aa: CASSFSRDSSSVRYF

j_call: TRBJ1-1
v_call: TRBV14
cdr3_aa: CASSQDNRGGTFF

j_call: TRBJ1-5
v_call: TRBV12-5
cdr3_aa: CASDAGRGMSDQPQHF

j_call: TRBJ2-5
v_call: TRBV10-3
cdr3_aa: CAISELAEGETQYF

j_call: TRBJ2-2
v_call: TRBV29-1
cdr3_aa: CSVDTSTGELFF

j_call: TRBJ2-4
v_call: TRBV5-1
cdr3_aa: CASSSLGGQEDIQYF

j_call: TRBJ1-2
v_call: TRBV7-2
cdr3_aa: CASSAPGQNFYGYTF

j_call: TRBJ1-1
v_call: TRBV6-5
cdr3_aa: CASSYTRLGTEAFF

j_call: TRBJ2-7
v_call: TRBV9
cdr3_aa: CASRYRGSRFEQYF

j_call: TRBJ2-7
v_call: TRBV9
cdr3_aa: CASSRQPQPHYEQYF

j_call: TRBJ1-1
v_call: TRBV11-3
cdr3_aa: CASSLDGPNTEAFF

j_call: TRBJ1-6
v_call: TRBV11-3
cdr3_aa: CASSEGVDSPLHF

j_call: TRBJ2-7
v_call: TRBV13
cdr3_aa: CASSSGLAGYEQYF

j_call: TRBJ2-5
v_call: TRBV7-2
cdr3_aa: CASSLGPAGGPETQYF

j_call: TRBJ2-7
v_call: TRBV18
cdr3_aa: CASSLQGAAYEQYF

j_call: TRBJ1-1
v_call: TRBV12-1
cdr3_aa: CASGDIRDRGYTEAFF

j_call: TRBJ2-7
v_call: TRBV5-4
cdr3_aa: CASSPDRDNEQYF

j_call: TRBJ2-4
v_call: TRBV9
cdr3_aa: CASSERPGPGNIQYF

j_call: TRBJ1-2
v_call: TRBV14
cdr3_aa: CASSQSTGGGYGYTF

j_call: TRBJ2-5
v_call: TRBV5-6
cdr3_aa: CASSPLAGGQETQYF

j_call: TRBJ1-2
v_call: TRBV2
cdr3_aa: CASSQTVSNYGYTF

j_call: TRBJ1-1
v_call: TRBV29-1
cdr3_aa: CSVPRTENTEAFF

j_call: TRBJ2-7
v_call: TRBV7-8
cdr3_aa: CASSPGPGQDYEQYF